This T cell receptor (beta chain) was found in a study of blood T cell repertoires in COVID-19. About the study: Some COVID-19 samples were acute and others convalescent; all came from the United States, Italy and Spain. Sources were T cells, B-cell-depleted T cells, or PBMCs; the material itself was cDNA or gDNA.

Germline assignment: CDR1 SGDLS and CDR2 YYNGEE. The CDR3 contains 14 residues. V lost 1 base and J 7 bases, leaving 12 bases between the germline ends. Authors' data handling: Amplification of reference gene primers was used by the study to estimate nucleated cell counts. The protocol was immunoSEQ multiplex PCR, while the TCRdb copy is restricted to in-frame clones and leaves out a portion. The DNA was the basis for D and trimming; V, J and clone size are from that table. The sample yields around 42,000 clones, 75% to 80% seen once. This clone showed up just once. The chain employs TRBV9 and TRBJ1-5; unclear D gene. Sequenced input: peripheral blood. The TCR sequence derives from a man in his 70s with active or convalescent COVID-19. The CDR3 here is CASSVLEGGQPQHF. The DNA of the CDR3 is TGTGCCAGCAGCGTACTCGAGGGTGGCCAGCCCCAGCATTTT.